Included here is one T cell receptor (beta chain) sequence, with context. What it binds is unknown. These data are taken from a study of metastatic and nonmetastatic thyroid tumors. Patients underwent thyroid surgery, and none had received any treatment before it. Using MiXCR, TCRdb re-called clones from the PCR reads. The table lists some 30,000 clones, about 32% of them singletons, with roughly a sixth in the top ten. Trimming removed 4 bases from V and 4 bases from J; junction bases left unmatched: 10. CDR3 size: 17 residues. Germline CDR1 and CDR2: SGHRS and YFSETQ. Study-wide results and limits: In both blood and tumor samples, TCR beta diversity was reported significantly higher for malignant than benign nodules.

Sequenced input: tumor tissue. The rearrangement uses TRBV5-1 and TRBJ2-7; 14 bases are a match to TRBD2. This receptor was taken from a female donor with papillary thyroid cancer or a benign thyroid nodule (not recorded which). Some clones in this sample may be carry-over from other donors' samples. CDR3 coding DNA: TGCGCCAGCAGCAACGGACTAGCGGGAGGCATGGGTTACGAGCAGTACTTC. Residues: CASSNGLAGGMGYEQYF.